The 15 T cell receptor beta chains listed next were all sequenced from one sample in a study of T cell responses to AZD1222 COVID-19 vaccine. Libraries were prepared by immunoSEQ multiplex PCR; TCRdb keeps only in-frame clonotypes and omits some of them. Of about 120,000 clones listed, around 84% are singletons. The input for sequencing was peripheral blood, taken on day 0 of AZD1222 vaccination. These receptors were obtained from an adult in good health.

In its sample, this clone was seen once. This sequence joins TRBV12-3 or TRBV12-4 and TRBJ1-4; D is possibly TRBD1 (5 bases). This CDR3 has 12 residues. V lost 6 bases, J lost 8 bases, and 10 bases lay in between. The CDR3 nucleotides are TGTGCCAGCAGCAGGGTGGGAGAAAAACTGTTTTTT. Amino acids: CASSRVGEKLFF.

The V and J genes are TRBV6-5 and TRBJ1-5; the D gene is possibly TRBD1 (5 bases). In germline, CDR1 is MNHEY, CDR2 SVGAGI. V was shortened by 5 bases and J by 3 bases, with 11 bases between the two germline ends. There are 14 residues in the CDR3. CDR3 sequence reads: CASSLDSPNQPQHF. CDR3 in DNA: TGTGCCAGCAGTCTTGACAGCCCCAATCAGCCCCAGCATTTT.

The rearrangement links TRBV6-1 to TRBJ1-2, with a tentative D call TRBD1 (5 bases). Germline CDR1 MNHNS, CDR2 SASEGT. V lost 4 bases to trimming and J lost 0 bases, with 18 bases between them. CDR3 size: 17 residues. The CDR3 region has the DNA TGTGCCAGCAGTGCGAACGCATGGGACGGACCTAACTATGGCTACACCTTC. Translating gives CASSANAWDGPNYGYTF.

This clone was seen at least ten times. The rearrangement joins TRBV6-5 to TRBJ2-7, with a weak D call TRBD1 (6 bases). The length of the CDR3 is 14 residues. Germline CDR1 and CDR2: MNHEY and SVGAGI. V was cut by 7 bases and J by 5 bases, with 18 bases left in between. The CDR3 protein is CASIIQGSDNEQYF. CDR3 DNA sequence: TGTGCCAGCATAATTCAGGGGTCTGATAACGAGCAGTACTTC.

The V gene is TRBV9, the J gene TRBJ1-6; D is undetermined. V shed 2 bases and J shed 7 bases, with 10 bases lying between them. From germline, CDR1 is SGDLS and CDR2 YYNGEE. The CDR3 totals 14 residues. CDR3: CASSVRVLNSPLHF. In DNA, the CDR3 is TGTGCCAGCAGCGTCCGGGTCCTCAATTCACCCCTCCACTTT.

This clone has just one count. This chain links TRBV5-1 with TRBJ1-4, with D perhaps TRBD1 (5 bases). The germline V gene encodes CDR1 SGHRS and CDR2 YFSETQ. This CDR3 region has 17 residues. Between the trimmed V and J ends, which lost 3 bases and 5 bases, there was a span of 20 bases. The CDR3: CASSSGASGRVNEKLFF. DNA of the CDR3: TGCGCCAGCAGCTCTGGAGCTTCAGGGAGAGTAAATGAAAAACTGTTTTTT.

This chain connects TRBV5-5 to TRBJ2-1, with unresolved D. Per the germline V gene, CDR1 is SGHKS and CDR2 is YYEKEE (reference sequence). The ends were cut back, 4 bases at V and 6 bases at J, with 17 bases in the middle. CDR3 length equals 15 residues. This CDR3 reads CASSPPRAQINEQFF. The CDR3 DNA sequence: TGTGCCAGCAGCCCCCCTCGGGCGCAAATCAATGAGCAGTTCTTC.

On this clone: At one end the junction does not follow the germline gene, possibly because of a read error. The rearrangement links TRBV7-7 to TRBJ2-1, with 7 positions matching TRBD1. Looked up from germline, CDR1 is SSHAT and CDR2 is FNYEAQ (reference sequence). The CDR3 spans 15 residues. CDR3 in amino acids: CASSFDRASYNEQFF. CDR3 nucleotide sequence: TGTGCTAGCAGCTTTGACAGGGCTTCTTACAATGAGCAGTTCTTC.

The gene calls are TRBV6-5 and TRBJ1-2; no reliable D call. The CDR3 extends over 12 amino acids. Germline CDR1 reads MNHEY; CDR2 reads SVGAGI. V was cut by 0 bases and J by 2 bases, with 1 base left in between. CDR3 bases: TGTGCCAGCAGTTACTCCAACTATGGCTACACCTTC. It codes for CASSYSNYGYTF.

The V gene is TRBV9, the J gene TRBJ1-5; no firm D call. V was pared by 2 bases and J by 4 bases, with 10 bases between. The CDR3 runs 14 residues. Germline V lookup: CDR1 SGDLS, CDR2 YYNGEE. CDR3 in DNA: TGTGCCAGCAGCGTCAGCAGTACTAATCAGCCCCAGCATTTT. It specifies CASSVSSTNQPQHF. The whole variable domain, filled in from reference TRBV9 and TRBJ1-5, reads DSGVTQTPKHLITATGQRVTLRCSPRSGDLSVYWYQQSLDQGLQFLIQYYNGEERAKGNILERFSAQQFPDLHSELNLSSLELGDSALYFCASSVSSTNQPQHFGDGTRLSIL.

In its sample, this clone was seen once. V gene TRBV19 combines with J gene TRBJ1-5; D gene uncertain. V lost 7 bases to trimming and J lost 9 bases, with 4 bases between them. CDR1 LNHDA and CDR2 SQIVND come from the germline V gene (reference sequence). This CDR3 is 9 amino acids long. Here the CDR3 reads CASTLPQHF. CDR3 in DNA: TGTGCCAGTACGTTGCCCCAGCATTTT. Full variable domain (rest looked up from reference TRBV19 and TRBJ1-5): DGGITQSPKYLFRKEGQNVTLSCEQNLNHDAMYWYRQDPGQGLRLIYYSQIVNDFQKGDIAEGYSVSREKKESFPLTVTSAQKNPTAFYLCASTLPQHFGDGTRLSIL.

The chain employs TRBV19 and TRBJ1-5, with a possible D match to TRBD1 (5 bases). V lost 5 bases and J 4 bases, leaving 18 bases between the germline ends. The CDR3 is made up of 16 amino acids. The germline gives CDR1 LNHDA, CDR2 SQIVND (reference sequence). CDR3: CASSPMSSGRNQPQHF. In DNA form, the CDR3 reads TGTGCCAGTAGTCCCATGTCCTCGGGACGAAATCAGCCCCAGCATTTT.

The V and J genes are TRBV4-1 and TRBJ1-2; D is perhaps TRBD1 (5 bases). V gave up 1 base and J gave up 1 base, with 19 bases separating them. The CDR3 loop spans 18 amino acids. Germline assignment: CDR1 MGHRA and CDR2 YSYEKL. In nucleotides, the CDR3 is TGCGCCAGCAGCCAAGCAGAGACAGCGGAGGGGTTTAACTATGGCTACACCTTC. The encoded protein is CASSQAETAEGFNYGYTF.

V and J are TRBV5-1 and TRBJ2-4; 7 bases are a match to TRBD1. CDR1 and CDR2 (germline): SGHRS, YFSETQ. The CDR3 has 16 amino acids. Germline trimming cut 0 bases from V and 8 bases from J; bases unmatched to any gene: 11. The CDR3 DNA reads TGCGCCAGCAGCTTGGGGTCCGACCCAGGGGGTCACATTCAGTACTTC. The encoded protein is CASSLGSDPGGHIQYF.

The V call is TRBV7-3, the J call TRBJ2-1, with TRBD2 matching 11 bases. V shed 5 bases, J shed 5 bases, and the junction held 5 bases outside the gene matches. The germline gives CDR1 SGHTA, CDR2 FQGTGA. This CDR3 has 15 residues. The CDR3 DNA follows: TGTGCCAGCAGCGTCGGGACTAGCGGTCACAATGAGCAGTTCTTC. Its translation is CASSVGTSGHNEQFF. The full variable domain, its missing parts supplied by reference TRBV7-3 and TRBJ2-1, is GAGVSQTPSNKVTEKGKYVELRCDPISGHTALYWYRQSLGQGPEFLIYFQGTGAADDSGLPNDRFFAVRPEGSVSTLKIQRTERGDSAVYLCASSVGTSGHNEQFFGPGTRLTVL.